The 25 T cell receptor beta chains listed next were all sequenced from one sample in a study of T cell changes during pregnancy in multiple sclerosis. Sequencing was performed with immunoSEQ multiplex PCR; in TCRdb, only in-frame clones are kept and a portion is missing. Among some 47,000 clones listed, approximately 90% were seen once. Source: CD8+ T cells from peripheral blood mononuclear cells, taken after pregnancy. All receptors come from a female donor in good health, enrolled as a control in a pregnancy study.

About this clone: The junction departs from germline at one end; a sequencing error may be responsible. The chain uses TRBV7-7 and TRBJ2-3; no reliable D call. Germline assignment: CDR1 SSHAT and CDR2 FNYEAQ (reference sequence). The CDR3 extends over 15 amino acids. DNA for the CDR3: TGTGCTAGCAGCTTAACCCAGCGCAGCACAGATACGCAGTATTTT. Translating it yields CASSLTQRSTDTQYF. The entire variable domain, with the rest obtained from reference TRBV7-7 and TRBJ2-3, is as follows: GAGVSQSPRYKVTKRGQDVTLRCDPISSHATLYWYQQALGQGPEFLTYFNYEAQPDKSGLPSDRFSAERPEGSISTLTIQRTEQRDSAMYRCASSLTQRSTDTQYFGPGTRLTVL.

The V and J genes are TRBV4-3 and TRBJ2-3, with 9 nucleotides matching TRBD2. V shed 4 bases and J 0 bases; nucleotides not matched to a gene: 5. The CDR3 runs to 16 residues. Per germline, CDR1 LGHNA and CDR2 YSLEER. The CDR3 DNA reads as TGCGCCAGCAGCCCGCGGGGGGGTACGAGCACAGATACGCAGTATTTT. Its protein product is CASSPRGGTSTDTQYF.

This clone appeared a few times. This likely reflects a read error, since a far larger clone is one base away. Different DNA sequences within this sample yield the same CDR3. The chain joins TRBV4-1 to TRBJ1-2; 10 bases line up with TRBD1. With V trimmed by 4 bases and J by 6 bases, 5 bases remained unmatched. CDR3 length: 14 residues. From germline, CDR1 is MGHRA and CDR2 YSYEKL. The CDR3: CASSPTGGRDGYTF. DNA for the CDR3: TGCGCCAGCAGCCCGACAGGGGGCCGGGATGGCTACACCTTC.

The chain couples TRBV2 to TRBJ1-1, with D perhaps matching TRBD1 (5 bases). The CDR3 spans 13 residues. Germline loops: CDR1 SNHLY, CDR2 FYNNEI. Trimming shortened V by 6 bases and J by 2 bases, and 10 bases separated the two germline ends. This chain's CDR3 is CASRRTLNTEAFF. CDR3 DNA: TGTGCCAGCAGGAGGACACTTAACACTGAAGCTTTCTTT.

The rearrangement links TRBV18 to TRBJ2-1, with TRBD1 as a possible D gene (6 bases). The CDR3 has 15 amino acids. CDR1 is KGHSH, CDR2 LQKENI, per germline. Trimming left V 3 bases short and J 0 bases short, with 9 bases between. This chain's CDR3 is CASSPQGSSYNEQFF. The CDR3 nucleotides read TGTGCCAGCTCACCCCAGGGGAGCTCCTACAATGAGCAGTTCTTC.

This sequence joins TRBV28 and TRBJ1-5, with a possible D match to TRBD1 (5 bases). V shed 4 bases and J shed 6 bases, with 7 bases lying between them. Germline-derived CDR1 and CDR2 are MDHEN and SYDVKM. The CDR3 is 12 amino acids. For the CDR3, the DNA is TGTGCCAGCAGTTCCCAGGGTCAGCCCCAGCATTTT. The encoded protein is CASSSQGQPQHF. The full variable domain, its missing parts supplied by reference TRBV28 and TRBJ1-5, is DVKVTQSSRYLVKRTGEKVFLECVQDMDHENMFWYRQDPGLGLRLIYFSYDVKMKEKGDIPEGYSVSREKKERFSLILESASTNQTSMYLCASSSQGQPQHFGDGTRLSIL.

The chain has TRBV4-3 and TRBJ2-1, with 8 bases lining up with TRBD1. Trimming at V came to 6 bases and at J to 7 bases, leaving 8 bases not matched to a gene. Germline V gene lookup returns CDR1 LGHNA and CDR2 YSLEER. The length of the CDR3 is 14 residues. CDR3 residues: CASRAGTGGNEQFF. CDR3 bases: TGCGCCAGCAGAGCCGGGACAGGCGGGAATGAGCAGTTCTTC.

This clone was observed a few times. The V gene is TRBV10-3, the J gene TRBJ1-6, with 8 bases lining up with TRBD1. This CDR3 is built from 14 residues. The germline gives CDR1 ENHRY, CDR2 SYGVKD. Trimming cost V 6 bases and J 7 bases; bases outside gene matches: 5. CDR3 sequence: CAIREDRENSPLHF. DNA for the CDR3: TGTGCCATCAGGGAGGACAGGGAAAATTCACCCCTCCACTTT.

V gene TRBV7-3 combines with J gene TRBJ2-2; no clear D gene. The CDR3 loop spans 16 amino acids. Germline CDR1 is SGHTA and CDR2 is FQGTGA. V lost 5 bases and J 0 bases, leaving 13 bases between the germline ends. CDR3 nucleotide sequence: TGTGCCAGCAGCCCGTCACACCTCGCGAACACCGGGGAGCTGTTTTTT. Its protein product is CASSPSHLANTGELFF.

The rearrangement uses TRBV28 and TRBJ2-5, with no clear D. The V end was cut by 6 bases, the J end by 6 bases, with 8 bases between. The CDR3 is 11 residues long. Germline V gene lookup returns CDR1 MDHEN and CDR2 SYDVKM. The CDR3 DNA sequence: TGTGCCAGCAGCACCCACAAGACCCAGTACTTC. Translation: CASSTHKTQYF.

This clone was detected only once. The CDR3, as DNA: TGCGCCAGCAGCCAAGAAGAAATGAGAAGGAGCTCTGGAAACACCATATATTTT. Its protein is CASSQEEMRRSSGNTIYF. The V and J genes are TRBV4-3 and TRBJ1-3, with D hard to call. In germline, CDR1 is LGHNA, CDR2 YSLEER. The germline V and J ends were trimmed by 0 bases and 0 bases, with 15 bases remaining between them. The CDR3 length is 18 residues.

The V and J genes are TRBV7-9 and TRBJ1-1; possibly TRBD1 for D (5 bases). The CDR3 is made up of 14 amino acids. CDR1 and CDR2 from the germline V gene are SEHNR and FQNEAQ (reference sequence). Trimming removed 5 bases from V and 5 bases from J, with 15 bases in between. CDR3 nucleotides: TGTGCCAGCAGCGCCTACAATAGGGGAACTGAAGCTTTCTTT. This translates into CASSAYNRGTEAFF.

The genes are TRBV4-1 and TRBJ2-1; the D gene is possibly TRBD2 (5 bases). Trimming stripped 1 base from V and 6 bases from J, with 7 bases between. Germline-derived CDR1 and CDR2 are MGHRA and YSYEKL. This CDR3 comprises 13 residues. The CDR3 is CASSQGTANEQFF. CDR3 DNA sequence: TGCGCCAGCAGCCAAGGGACTGCCAATGAGCAGTTCTTC.

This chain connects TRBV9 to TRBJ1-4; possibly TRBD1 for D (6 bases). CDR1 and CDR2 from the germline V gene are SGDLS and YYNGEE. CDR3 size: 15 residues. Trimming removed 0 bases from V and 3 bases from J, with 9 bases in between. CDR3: CASSVEGQSNEKLFF. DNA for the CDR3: TGTGCCAGCAGCGTAGAAGGACAGTCTAATGAAAAACTGTTTTTT.

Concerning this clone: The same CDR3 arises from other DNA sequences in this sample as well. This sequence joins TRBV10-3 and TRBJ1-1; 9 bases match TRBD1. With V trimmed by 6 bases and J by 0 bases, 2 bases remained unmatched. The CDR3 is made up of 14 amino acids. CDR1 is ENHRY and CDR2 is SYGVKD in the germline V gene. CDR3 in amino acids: CAIRGQGMNTEAFF. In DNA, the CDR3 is TGTGCCATCAGGGGACAGGGAATGAACACTGAAGCTTTCTTT.

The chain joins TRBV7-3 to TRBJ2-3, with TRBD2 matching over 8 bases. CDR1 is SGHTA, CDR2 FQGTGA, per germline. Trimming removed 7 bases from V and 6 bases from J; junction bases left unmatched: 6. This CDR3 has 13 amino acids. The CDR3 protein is CASTRGGEDTQYF. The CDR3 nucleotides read TGTGCCAGCACCCGGGGGGGGGAGGATACGCAGTATTTT.

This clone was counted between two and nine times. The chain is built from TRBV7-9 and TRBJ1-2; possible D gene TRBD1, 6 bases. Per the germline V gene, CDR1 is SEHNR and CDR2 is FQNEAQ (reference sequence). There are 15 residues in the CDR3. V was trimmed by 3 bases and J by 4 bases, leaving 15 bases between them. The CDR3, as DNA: TGTGCCAGCAGCTTTACAGGGCTCGAGGGCTATGGCTACACCTTC. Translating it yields CASSFTGLEGYGYTF. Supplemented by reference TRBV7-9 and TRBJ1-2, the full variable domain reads DTGVSQNPRHKITKRGQNVTFRCDPISEHNRLYWYRQTLGQGPEFLTYFQNEAQLEKSRLLSDRFSAERPKGSFSTLEIQRTEQGDSAMYLCASSFTGLEGYGYTFGSGTRLTVV.

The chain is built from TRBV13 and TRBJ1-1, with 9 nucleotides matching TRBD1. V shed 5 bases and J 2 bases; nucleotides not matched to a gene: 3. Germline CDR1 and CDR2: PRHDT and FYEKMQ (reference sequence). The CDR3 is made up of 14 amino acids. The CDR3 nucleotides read TGTGCCAGCAGCCGGGACAGGGTAAACACTGAAGCTTTCTTT. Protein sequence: CASSRDRVNTEAFF. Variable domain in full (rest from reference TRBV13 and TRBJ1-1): AAGVIQSPRHLIKEKRETATLKCYPIPRHDTVYWYQQGPGQDPQFLISFYEKMQSDKGSIPDRFSAQQFSDYHSELNMSSLELGDSALYFCASSRDRVNTEAFFGQGTRLTVV.

The CDR3 spells CASSLDGSLNSPLHF. CDR3 coding DNA: TGTGCCAGCAGCTTAGACGGGTCTCTCAATTCACCCCTCCACTTT. The rearrangement joins TRBV7-6 to TRBJ1-6; D ambiguous. V lost 1 base and J 7 bases, leaving 11 bases between the germline ends. The CDR3 length is 15 residues. Per germline, CDR1 SGHVS and CDR2 FNYEAQ. The full variable domain, completed using reference TRBV7-6 and TRBJ1-6, is GAGVSQSPRYKVTKRGQDVALRCDPISGHVSLYWYRQALGQGPEFLTYFNYEAQQDKSGLPNDRFSAERPEGSISTLTIQRTEQRDSAMYRCASSLDGSLNSPLHFGNGTRLTVT.

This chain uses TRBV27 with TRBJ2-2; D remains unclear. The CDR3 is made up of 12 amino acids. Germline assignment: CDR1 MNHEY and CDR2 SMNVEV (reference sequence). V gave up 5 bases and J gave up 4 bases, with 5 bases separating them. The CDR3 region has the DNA TGTGCCAGCAGTCCCAGCACCGGGGAGCTGTTTTTT. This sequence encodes CASSPSTGELFF.

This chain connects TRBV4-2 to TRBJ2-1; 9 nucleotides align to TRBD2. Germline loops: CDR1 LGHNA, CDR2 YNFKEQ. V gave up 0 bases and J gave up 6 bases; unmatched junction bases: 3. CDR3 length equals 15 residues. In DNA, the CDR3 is TGTGCCAGCAGCCAAGACCCTAGCGGGGCCAATGAGCAGTTCTTC. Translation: CASSQDPSGANEQFF.

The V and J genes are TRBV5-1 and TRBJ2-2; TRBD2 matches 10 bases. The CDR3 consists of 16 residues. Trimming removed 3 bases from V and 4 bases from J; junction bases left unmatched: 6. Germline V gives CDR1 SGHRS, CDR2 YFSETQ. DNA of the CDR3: TGCGCCAGCAGCTGGATAGCGGGGGGCTTCACCGGGGAGCTGTTTTTT. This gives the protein CASSWIAGGFTGELFF.

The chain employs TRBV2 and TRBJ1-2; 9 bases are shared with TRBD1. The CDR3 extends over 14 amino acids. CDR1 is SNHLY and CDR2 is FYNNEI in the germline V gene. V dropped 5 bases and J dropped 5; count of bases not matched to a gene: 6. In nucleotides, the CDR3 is TGTGCCAGCAGTTCTCGGACAGGGGATTATGGCTACACCTTC. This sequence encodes CASSSRTGDYGYTF.

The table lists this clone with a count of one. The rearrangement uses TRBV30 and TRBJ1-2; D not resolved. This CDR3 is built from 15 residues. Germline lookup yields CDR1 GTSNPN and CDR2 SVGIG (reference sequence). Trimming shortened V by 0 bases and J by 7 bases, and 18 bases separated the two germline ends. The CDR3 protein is CAWSVGAGPGSGYTF. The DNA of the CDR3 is TGTGCCTGGAGTGTAGGTGCGGGCCCTGGATCTGGCTACACCTTC.

The CDR3 sequence: CASSLATGEIYF. The CDR3, as DNA: TGTGCCAGCAGCTTAGCCACAGGGGAGATATATTTT. The rearrangement uses TRBV7-9 and TRBJ1-3; TRBD1 matches 7 bases. J gave up 13 bases and V 0 bases, and 3 bases lay outside the gene matches. This CDR3 is built from 12 residues. Looked up from germline, CDR1 is SEHNR and CDR2 is FQNEAQ (reference sequence).